This is a list of T cell receptor beta chains from one sample in a study of cytomegalovirus exposure and HLA in healthy donors. The assay was immunoSEQ multiplex PCR, and TCRdb's table has in-frame clones only and misses some. The sample includes about 160,000 clones, almost 80% of them seen just once. Material for sequencing was PBMCs. The origin of the receptors is a woman in her fifties or sixties in good health and CMV-seropositive. Each CDR3 is given with its conserved first and last residue. The order of the fields is V gene, J gene, D gene, CDR3 protein. D genes are given only for firm matches.

>TRBV9|TRBJ1-1|TRBD1
CASSPSPGQGAEAFF
>TRBV7-9|TRBJ1-1|-
CASSHTWPEAFF
>TRBV9|TRBJ2-3|TRBD2
CASSVSSGRADTQYF
>TRBV2|TRBJ2-5|-
CASNPGSQETQYF
>TRBV7-9|TRBJ1-1|-
CASSLEGRGHTEAFF
>TRBV4-3|TRBJ2-3|-
CASSQATRGGASRPTDTQYF
>TRBV6-1|TRBJ1-6|-
CAAGSYTNSPLHF
>TRBV5-6|TRBJ2-7|TRBD2
CASSLRLAGDTYEQYF
>TRBV28|TRBJ2-2|TRBD1
CASSLRTGRKTGELFF
>TRBV27|TRBJ2-6|-
CASSLSTGTGANVLTF
>TRBV4-3|TRBJ1-2|TRBD1
CASSQVQGVNYGYTF
>TRBV28|TRBJ1-2|-
CASSLSPDSRYGYTF
>TRBV7-8|TRBJ2-1|-
CASSLGRGPYNEQFF
>TRBV28|TRBJ2-5|TRBD2
CASSLAGGRETQYF
>TRBV7-7|TRBJ2-7|-
CASSFDLGYEQYF
>TRBV9|TRBJ2-1|TRBD2
CASSAIAGSGNEQFF
>TRBV7-6|TRBJ1-5|-
CASSLTDFNQPQHF
>TRBV2|TRBJ1-3|-
CASSQDRSSGNTIYF
>TRBV6-1|TRBJ2-7|TRBD2
CASSELEGSGGRGEQYF
>TRBV6-4|TRBJ1-1|-
CASRLSGATEAFF
>TRBV9|TRBJ1-2|-
CASSVQANYGYTF
>TRBV18|TRBJ1-1|TRBD1
CASSPTQGAGTEAFF
>TRBV4-1|TRBJ1-5|TRBD1
CASSQLRDRDQPQHF
>TRBV7-8|TRBJ1-2|-
CASSLGQINYGYTF
>TRBV30|-|-
CAWSVGRPGQYEQYF
>TRBV5-1|TRBJ2-3|TRBD1
CASRPGQGVDTQYF
>TRBV30|TRBJ2-7|-
CAWSVLSGVDEQYF
>TRBV25-1|TRBJ2-7|TRBD2
CASSDWGGTTYEQYF
>TRBV28|TRBJ1-2|TRBD1
CASSRPTGGFGYTF
>TRBV28|TRBJ1-6|TRBD1
CASSWGTGGNSPLHF
>TRBV6-1|TRBJ2-1|TRBD2
CASIIGTSGRLRQFF
>TRBV5-4|TRBJ2-1|TRBD2
CASSPDGGRVLLIGQFF
>TRBV27|TRBJ2-1|TRBD2
CASSSGLAGAMNEQFF
>TRBV29-1|TRBJ2-1|TRBD2
CSVEGRGGNYEQFF
>TRBV27|TRBJ2-7|TRBD2
CASRLSDLAGVNEQYF
>TRBV18|TRBJ2-7|TRBD2
CASSPAGVGYEQYF
>TRBV5-8|TRBJ2-7|-
CASSERQLPISEQYF
>TRBV7-2|TRBJ2-3|TRBD2
CASRTRTSGGVGTDTQYF
>TRBV19|TRBJ1-1|-
CASSGGALAENTEAFF
>TRBV2|TRBJ1-1|TRBD1
CASTPRTGVFSTEAFF
>TRBV4-2|TRBJ2-7|-
CASSQDLDSSYEQYF
>TRBV5-4|TRBJ1-1|-
CASSPRGRNTEAFF
>TRBV7-9|TRBJ2-1|TRBD2
CASSGSAGGPNEQFF
>TRBV28|TRBJ1-5|-
CASGQLHQPQHF
>TRBV4-2|TRBJ2-7|-
CASSQDLSTVKQYF
>TRBV7-3|TRBJ1-1|-
CASSRGGSMEAFF
>TRBV2|TRBJ1-6|TRBD1
CASEGLGQGAEALHF
>TRBV2|TRBJ2-3|TRBD1
CASGGGQGRDTQYF
>TRBV30|TRBJ2-2|-
CAWSGGAGTGELFF
>TRBV4-1|TRBJ1-2|TRBD1
CASSLGQGAHGYTF
>TRBV4-1|TRBJ1-1|TRBD1
CASSRTGGNTEAFF
>TRBV9|TRBJ2-5|TRBD1
CASSSRQGETQYF
>TRBV9|TRBJ2-7|TRBD1
CASSAGQVNEQYF
>TRBV10-3|TRBJ2-3|TRBD1
CAISTGTGGTDTQYF
>TRBV2|TRBJ2-7|-
CASSEQGSDSGEQYF
>TRBV29-1|TRBJ1-3|-
CSVSSTGHHSGNTIYF
>TRBV28|TRBJ1-4|-
CASRDIDGSDFATNEKLFF
>TRBV28|TRBJ1-2|-
CASSLMMTAYGYTF
>TRBV11-2|TRBJ2-1|TRBD1
CASSAGTGYNEQFF
>TRBV18|TRBJ1-5|-
CASSYGAVGQPQHF